This T cell receptor (beta chain) was identified during a study of cytomegalovirus exposure and HLA in healthy donors. Across the whole study: The use of the same platform for the roughly 130 validation repertoires and the roughly 700 first-cohort repertoires was reported by a later analysis. Regarding the study as a whole: Among TCR beta chains, those listed as cytomegalovirus-associated numbered some 160. According to reports, the classifier identified cytomegalovirus status with high specificity and sensitivity.

In the case of this clone: Antigen: not known.

In germline, CDR1 is SGDLS, CDR2 YYNGEE. There are 15 residues in the CDR3. V was cut by 3 bases and J by 1 base, with 12 bases left in between. Separation from the roughly 670-subject first cohort characterized the roughly 130-subject validation cohort, to which the donors belonged. Profiled with immunoSEQ multiplex PCR; TCRdb holds only in-frame clones, not every one. This table has more than 250,000 clones, approximately 90% appearing once. This chain joins TRBV9 and TRBJ2-3; D call uncertain. The clonotype comes from a woman in her twenties or thirties in good health and CMV-seropositive. Sequencing used PBMCs. The CDR3 bases are TGTGCCAGCAGCGCCACCCCTGGGGGCACAGATACGCAGTATTTT. Its translation is CASSATPGGTDTQYF.